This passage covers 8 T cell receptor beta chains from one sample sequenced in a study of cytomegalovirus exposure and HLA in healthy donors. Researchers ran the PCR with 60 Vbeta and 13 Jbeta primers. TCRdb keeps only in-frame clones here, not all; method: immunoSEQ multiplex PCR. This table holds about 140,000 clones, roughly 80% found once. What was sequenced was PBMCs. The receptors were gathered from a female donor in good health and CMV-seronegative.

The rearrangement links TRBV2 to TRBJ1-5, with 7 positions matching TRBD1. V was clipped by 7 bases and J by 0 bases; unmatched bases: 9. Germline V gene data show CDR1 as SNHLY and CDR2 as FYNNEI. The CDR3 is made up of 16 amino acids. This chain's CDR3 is CASMRDSRYSNQPQHF. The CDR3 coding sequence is TGTGCCAGCATGAGGGACAGCCGATATAGCAATCAGCCCCAGCATTTT.

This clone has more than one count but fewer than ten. The CDR3 loop is CASSTPTGPSEKLFF. The CDR3 DNA reads as TGTGCCAGCAGTACACCGACAGGGCCCAGTGAAAAACTGTTTTTT. The V and J genes are TRBV28 and TRBJ1-4, with 7 bases fitting TRBD1. V trimming: 5 bases; J trimming: 7 bases; junction bases outside the gene matches: 10. The length of the CDR3 is 15 residues. Germline V gene sequence: CDR1 MDHEN, CDR2 SYDVKM.

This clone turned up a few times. CDR3 in DNA: TGTGCCAGCTCACCTCCGACAGGTGGCTACACCTTC. Protein: CASSPPTGGYTF. This chain links TRBV18 with TRBJ1-2, with D possibly TRBD1 on 6 matching bases. This CDR3 has 12 amino acids. The germline V gene has CDR1 KGHSH and CDR2 LQKENI. Between the trimmed V and J ends, which lost 3 bases and 7 bases, there was a span of 9 bases.

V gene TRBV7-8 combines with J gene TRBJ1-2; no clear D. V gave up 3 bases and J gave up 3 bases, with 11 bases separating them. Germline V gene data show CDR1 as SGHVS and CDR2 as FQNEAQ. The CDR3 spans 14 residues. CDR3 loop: CASSFGESDYGYTF. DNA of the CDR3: TGTGCCAGCAGCTTTGGAGAATCTGACTATGGCTACACCTTC.

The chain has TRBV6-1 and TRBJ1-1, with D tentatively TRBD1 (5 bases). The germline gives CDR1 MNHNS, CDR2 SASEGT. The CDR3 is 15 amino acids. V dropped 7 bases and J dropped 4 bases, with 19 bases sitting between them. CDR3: CASKPLRGGGTEAFF. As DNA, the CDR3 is TGTGCCAGCAAACCGCTAAGGGGCGGGGGCACTGAAGCTTTCTTT.

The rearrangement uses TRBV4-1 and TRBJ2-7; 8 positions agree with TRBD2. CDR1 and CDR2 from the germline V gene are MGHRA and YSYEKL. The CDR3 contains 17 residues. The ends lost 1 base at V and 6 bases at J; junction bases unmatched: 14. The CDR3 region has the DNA TGCGCCAGCAGCCAAGGAGACGGGAGGGCCTTACAATCCGAGCAGTACTTC. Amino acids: CASSQGDGRALQSEQYF.

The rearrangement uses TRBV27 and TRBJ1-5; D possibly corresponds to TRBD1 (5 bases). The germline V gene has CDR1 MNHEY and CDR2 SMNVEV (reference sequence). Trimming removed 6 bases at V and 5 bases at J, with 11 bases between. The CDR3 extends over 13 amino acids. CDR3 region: CASRHTGDQPQHF. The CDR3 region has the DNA TGTGCCAGCAGACATACAGGAGATCAGCCCCAGCATTTT.

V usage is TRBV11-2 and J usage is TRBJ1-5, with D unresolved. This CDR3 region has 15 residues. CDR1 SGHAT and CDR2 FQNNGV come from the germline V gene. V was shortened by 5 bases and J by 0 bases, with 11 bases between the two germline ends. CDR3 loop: CASSRGRVSNQPQHF. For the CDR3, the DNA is TGTGCCAGCAGCCGGGGTCGGGTTAGCAATCAGCCCCAGCATTTT.